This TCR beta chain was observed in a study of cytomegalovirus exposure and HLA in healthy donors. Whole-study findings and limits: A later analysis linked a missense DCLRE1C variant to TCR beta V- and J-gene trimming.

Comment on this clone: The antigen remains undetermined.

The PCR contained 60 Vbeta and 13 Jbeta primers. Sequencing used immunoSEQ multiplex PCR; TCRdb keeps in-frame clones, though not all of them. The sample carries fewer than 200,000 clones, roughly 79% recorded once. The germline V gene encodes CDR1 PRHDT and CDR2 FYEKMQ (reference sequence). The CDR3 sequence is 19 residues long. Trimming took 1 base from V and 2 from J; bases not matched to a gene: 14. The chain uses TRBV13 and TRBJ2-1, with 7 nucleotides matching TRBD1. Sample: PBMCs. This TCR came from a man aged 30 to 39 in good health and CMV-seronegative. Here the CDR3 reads CASSLEGWDSRTAYNEQFF. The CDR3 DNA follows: TGTGCCAGCAGCTTAGAGGGCTGGGACAGTCGAACCGCCTACAATGAGCAGTTCTTC.